This TCR beta chain was recovered during a study of T cell repertoires in cytomegalovirus infection. Broader study findings: Using cumulative public TCR beta family frequency, the authors identified those who carried CMV together with the relevant HLA. CMV-specific TCR beta clonotypes restricted by HLA-C dominated the ex vivo response.

TCRdb redid the calling of the reads with MiXCR, one entry per CDR3 protein. The sample yields under 600,000 distinct CDR3 sequences, about 15% seen once. Germline V gene sequence: CDR1 SQVTM, CDR2 ANQGSEA. The ends were cut back, 4 bases at V and 5 bases at J, with 17 bases in the middle. The CDR3 totals 15 residues. This clonotype occurred a few times. The antigen is undetermined. Sequencing used CD8+ T cells from PBMCs. The TCR sequence derives from a human donor in good health (CMV status not recorded). Some clones in this sample may be carry-over from other donors' samples. The V call is TRBV29-1, the J call TRBJ2-2; D is possibly TRBD1 (5 bases). DNA for the CDR3: TGCAGCGTTGGTGGTACGGGCAAGGGGACCGGGGAGCTGTTTTTT. Protein: CSVGGTGKGTGELFF.